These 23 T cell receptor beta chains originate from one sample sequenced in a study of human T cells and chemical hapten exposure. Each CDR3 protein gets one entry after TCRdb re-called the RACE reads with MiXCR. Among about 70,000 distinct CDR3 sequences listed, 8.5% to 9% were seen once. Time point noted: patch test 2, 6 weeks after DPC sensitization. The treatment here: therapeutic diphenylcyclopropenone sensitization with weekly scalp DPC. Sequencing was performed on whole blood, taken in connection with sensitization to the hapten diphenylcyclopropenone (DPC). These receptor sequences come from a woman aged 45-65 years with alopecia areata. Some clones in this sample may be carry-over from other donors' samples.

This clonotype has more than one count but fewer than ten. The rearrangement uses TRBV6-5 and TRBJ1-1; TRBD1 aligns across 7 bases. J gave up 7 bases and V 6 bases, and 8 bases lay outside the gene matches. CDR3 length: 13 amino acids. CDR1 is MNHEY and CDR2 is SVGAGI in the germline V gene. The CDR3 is CASRRDSGFEAFF. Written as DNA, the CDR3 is TGTGCCAGCAGGCGGGACAGTGGTTTTGAAGCTTTCTTT.

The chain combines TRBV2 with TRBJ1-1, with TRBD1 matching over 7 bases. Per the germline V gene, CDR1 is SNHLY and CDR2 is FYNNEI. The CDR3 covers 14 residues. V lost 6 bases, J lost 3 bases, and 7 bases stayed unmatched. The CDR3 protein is CASSPFTGDTEAFF. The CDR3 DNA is TGTGCCAGCAGCCCTTTTACAGGGGACACTGAAGCTTTCTTT.

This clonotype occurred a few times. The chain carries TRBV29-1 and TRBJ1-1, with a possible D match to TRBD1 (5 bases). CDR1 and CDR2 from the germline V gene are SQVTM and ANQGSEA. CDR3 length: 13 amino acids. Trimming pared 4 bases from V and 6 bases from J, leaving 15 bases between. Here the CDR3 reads CSVGRAGRPEAFF. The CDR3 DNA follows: TGCAGCGTTGGCCGGGCAGGGAGACCTGAAGCTTTCTTT.

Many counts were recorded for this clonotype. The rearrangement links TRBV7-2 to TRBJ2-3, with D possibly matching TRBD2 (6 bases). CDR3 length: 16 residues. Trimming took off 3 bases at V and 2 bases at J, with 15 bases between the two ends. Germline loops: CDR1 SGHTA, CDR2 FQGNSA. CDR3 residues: CASSFTGEELTDTQYF. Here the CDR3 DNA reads TGTGCCAGCAGCTTTACGGGGGAGGAGCTCACAGATACGCAGTATTTT.

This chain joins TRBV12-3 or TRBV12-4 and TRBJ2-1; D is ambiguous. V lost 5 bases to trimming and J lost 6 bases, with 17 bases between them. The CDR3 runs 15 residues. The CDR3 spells CASSPSHNPANEQFF. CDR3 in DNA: TGTGCCAGCAGTCCATCTCACAACCCGGCCAATGAGCAGTTCTTC.

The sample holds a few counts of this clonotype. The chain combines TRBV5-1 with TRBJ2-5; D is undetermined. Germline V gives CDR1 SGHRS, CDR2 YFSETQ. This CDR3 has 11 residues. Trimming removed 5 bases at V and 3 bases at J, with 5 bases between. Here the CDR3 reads CASRDEETQYF. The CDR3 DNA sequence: TGCGCCAGCAGAGACGAAGAGACCCAGTACTTC.

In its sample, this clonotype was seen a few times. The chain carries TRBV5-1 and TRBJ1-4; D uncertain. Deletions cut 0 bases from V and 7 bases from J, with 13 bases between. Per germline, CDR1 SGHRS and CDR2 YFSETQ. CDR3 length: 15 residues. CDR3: CASSLAGRGGEKLFF. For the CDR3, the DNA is TGCGCCAGCAGCTTGGCCGGACGGGGAGGTGAAAAACTGTTTTTT.

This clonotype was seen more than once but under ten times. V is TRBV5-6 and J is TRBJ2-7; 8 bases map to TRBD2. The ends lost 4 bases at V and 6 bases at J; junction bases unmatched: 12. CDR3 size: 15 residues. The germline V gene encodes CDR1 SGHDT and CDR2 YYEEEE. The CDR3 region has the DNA TGTGCCAGCAGCCCCCGAGGGCGGGGGGCTTCCGAGCAGTACTTC. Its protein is CASSPRGRGASEQYF.

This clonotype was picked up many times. CDR3 nucleotides: TGCAGCGTTCGGACGGAGGGAGAGCAGTACTTC. Translated: CSVRTEGEQYF. This chain links TRBV29-1 with TRBJ2-7; D might be TRBD2 (6 bases). The CDR3 runs 11 residues. CDR1 and CDR2 (germline): SQVTM, ANQGSEA. Trimming stripped 5 bases from V and 7 bases from J, with 12 bases between.

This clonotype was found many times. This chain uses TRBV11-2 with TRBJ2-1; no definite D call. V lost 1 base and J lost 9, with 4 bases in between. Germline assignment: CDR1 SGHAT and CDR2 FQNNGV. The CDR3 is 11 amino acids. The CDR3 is CASSLGGEQFF. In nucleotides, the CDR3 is TGTGCCAGCAGCTTAGGTGGTGAGCAGTTCTTC.

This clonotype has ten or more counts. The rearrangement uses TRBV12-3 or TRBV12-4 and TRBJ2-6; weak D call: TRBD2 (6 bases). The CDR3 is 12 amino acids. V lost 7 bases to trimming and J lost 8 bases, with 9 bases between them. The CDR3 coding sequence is TGTGCCAGCATCGGGGGACCCAACGTCCTGACTTTC. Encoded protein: CASIGGPNVLTF.

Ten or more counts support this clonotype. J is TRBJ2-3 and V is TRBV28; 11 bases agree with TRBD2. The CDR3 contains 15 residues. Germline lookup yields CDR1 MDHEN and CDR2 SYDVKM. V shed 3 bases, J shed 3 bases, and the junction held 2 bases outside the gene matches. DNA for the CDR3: TGTGCCAGCAGTTTTCTAGCGGGAGGTACAGATACGCAGTATTTT. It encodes CASSFLAGGTDTQYF.

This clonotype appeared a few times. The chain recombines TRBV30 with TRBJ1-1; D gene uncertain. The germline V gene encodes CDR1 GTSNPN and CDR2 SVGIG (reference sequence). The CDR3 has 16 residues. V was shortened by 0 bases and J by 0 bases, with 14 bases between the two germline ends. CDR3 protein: CAWSVRPAILNTEAFF. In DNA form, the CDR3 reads TGTGCCTGGAGTGTTAGGCCAGCCATCTTGAACACTGAAGCTTTCTTT.

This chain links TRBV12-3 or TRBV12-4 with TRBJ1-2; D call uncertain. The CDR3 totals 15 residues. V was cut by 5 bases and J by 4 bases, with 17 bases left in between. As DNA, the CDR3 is TGTGCCAGCAGTCCAGCGGGGAGGGCGGGCTATGGCTACACCTTC. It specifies CASSPAGRAGYGYTF.

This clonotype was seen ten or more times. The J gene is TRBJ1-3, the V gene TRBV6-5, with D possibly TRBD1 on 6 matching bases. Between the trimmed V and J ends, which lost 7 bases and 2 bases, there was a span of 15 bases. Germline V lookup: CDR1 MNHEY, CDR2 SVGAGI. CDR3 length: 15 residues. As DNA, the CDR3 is TGTGCCAGCACCGAAGAGCGGGACACTGGAAACACCATATATTTT. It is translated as CASTEERDTGNTIYF.

In nucleotides, the CDR3 is TGCAGTGCTCGACGCTACGGGAGCGCCGGGGAGCTGTTTTTT. It specifies CSARRYGSAGELFF. The rearrangement links TRBV20-1 to TRBJ2-2; D is possibly TRBD2 (6 bases). Germline V lookup: CDR1 DFQATT, CDR2 SNEGSKA (reference sequence). The CDR3 sequence is 14 residues long. V was clipped by 5 bases and J by 6 bases, with 16 bases between them.

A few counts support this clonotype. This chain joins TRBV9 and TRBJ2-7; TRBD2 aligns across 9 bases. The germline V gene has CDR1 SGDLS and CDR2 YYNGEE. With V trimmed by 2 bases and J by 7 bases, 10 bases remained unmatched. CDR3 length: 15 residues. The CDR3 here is CASSVGVGLALEQYF. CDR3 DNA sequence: TGTGCCAGCAGCGTGGGGGTCGGACTAGCGTTAGAGCAGTACTTC. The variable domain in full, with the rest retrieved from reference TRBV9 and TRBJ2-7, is DSGVTQTPKHLITATGQRVTLRCSPRSGDLSVYWYQQSLDQGLQFLIQYYNGEERAKGNILERFSAQQFPDLHSELNLSSLELGDSALYFCASSVGVGLALEQYFGPGTRLTVT.

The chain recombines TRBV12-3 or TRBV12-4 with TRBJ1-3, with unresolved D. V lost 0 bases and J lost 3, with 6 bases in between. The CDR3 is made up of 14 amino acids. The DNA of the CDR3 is TGTGCCAGCAGTTTAGCTGGTTATGGAAACACCATATATTTT. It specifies CASSLAGYGNTIYF.

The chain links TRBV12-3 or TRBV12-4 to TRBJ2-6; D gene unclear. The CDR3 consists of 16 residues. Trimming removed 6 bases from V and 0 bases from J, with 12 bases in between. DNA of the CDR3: TGTGCCAGCAGGCGTGGCGCTCGCTCTGGGGCCAACGTCCTGACTTTC. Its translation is CASRRGARSGANVLTF.

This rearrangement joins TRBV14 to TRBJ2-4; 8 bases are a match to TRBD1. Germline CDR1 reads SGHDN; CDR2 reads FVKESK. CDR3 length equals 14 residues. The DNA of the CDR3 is TGTGGTTACGGGACAGGTCTGTCCAAAAACATTCAGTACTTC. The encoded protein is CGYGTGLSKNIQYF. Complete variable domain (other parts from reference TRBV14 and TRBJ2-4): EAGVTQFPSHSVIEKGQTVTLRCDPISGHDNLYWYRRVMGKEIKFLLHFVKESKQDESGMPNNRFLAERTGGTYSTLKVQPAELEDSGVYFCGYGTGLSKNIQYFGAGTRLSVL.

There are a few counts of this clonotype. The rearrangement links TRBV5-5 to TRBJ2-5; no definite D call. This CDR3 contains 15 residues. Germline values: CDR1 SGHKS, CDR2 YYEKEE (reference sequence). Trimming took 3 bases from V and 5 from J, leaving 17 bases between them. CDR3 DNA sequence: TGTGCCAGCAGCTGGGCTACCGCGGATGGGGAGACCCAGTACTTC. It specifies CASSWATADGETQYF.

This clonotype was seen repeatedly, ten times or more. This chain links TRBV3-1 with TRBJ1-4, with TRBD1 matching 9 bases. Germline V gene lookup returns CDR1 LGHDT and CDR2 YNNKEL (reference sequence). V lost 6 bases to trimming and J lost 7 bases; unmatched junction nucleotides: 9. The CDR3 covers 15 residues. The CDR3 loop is CASRSWTGAGEKLFF. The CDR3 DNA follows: TGTGCCAGCAGATCTTGGACAGGGGCAGGTGAAAAACTGTTTTTT.

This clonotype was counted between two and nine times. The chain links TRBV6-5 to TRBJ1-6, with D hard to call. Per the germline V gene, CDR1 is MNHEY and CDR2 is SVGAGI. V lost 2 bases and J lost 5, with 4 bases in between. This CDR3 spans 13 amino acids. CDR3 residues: CASSYTDNSPLHF. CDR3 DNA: TGTGCCAGCAGTTACACAGATAATTCACCCCTCCACTTT.